This T cell receptor beta chain was identified in a study of cytomegalovirus exposure and HLA in healthy donors. Overall study findings and caveats: A later analysis linked a missense DCLRE1C variant to TCR beta V- and J-gene trimming.

The donors were healthy bone marrow donors. The primer mix had 60 Vbeta and 13 Jbeta primers. Per the original methods: Around 83 million unique TCR beta chains, roughly 10 million shared, were counted in a later analysis. Clones were sequenced by immunoSEQ multiplex PCR, and TCRdb holds only the in-frame ones, with some missing. The V and J calls and clone size come from that table; D and trimming were worked out from the DNA. The repertoire holds about 170,000 clones, with around 84% as singletons. Concerning this clone itself: As yet, its antigen is unknown.

The CDR3 extends over 16 amino acids. The V segment lost 1 base and the J segment 6 bases; nucleotides outside the gene matches: 7. Germline V gene data show CDR1 as SGHNT and CDR2 as YENEEA. Sample: PBMCs. The chain combines TRBV11-3 with TRBJ2-1; 9 bases are shared with TRBD2. The sequence was collected from a man aged 25 to 40 in good health and CMV-seropositive. The CDR3 DNA reads TGTGCCAGCAGCTTAGTGGGTAGCGGGAGCTTCAATGAGCAGTTCTTC. It yields the protein CASSLVGSGSFNEQFF.